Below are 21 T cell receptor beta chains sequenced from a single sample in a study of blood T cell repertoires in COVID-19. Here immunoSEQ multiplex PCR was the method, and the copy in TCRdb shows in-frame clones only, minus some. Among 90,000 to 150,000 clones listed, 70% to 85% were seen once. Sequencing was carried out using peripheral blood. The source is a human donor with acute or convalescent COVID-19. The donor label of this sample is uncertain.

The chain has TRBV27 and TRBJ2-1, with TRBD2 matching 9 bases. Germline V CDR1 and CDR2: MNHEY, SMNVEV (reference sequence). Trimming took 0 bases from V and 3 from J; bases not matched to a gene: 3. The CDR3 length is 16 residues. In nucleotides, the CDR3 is TGTGCCAGCAGTTTATCTAGCGGGGGATACTACAATGAGCAGTTCTTC. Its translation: CASSLSSGGYYNEQFF.

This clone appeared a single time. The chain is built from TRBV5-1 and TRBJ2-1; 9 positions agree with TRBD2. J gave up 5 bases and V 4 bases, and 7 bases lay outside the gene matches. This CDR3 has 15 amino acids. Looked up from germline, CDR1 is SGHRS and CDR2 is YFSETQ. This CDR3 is CASSPGSGGNNEQFF. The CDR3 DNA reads TGCGCCAGCAGCCCCGGGAGCGGGGGGAACAATGAGCAGTTCTTC.

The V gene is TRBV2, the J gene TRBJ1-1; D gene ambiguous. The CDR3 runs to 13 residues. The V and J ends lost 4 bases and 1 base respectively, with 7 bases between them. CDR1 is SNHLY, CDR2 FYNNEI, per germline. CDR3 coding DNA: TGTGCCAGCAGTGGACAAACGAACACTGAAGCTTTCTTT. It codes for CASSGQTNTEAFF.

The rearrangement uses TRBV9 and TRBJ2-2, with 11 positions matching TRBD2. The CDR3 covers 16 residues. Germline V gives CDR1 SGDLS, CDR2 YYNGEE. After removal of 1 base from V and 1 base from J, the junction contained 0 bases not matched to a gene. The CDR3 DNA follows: TGTGCCAGCAGCGTAACTAGCGGGGGGAACACCGGGGAGCTGTTTTTT. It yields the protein CASSVTSGGNTGELFF.

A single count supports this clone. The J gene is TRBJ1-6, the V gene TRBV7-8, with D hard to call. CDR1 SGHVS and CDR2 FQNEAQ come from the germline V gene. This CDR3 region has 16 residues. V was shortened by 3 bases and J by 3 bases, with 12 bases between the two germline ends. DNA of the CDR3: TGTGCCAGCAGCTTCGAGGATAACCACTATAATTCACCCCTCCACTTT. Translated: CASSFEDNHYNSPLHF.

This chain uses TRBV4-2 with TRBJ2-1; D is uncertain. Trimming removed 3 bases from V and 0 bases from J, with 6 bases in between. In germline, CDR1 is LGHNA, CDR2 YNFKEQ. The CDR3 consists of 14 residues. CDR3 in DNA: TGTGCCAGCAGCCAGAGAGCCTCCTACAATGAGCAGTTCTTC. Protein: CASSQRASYNEQFF.

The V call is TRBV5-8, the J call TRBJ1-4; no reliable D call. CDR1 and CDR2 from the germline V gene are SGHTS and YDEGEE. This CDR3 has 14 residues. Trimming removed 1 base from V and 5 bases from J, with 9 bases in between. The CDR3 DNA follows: TGTGCCAGCAGCTTGTGGAACGGGAATGAAAAACTGTTTTTT. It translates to CASSLWNGNEKLFF.

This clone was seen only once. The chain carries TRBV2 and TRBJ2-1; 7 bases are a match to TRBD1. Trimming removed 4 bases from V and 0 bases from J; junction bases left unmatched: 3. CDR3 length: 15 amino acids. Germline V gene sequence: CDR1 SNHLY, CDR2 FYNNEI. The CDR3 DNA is TGTGCCAGCAGTGCGACAGGGAGCTCCTACAATGAGCAGTTCTTC. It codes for CASSATGSSYNEQFF.

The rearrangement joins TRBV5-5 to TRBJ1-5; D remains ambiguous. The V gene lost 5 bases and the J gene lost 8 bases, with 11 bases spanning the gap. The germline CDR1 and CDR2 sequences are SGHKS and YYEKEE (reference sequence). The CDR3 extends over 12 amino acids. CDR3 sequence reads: CASSLNSEPQHF. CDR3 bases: TGTGCCAGCAGTTTGAATTCGGAGCCCCAGCATTTT.

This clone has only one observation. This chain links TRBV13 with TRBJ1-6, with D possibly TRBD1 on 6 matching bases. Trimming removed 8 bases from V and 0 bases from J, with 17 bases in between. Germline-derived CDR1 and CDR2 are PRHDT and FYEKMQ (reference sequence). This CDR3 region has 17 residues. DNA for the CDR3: TGTGCCAGCGGGGGCCGGGCTGGGAGCTCCTATAATTCACCCCTCCACTTT. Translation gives CASGGRAGSSYNSPLHF.

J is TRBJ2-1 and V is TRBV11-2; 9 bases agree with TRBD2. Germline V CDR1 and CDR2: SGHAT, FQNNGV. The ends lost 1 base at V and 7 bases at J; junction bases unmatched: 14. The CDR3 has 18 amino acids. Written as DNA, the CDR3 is TGTGCCAGCAGCTTAGTTAAGTACGGCGGGGGGGTCGTAAATGAGCAGTTCTTC. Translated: CASSLVKYGGGVVNEQFF.

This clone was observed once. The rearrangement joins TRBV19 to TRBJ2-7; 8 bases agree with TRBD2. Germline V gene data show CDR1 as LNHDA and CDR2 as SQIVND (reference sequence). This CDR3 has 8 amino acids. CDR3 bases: TGTGCCAGTAGCGGGGGGGACGTC. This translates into CASSGGDV.

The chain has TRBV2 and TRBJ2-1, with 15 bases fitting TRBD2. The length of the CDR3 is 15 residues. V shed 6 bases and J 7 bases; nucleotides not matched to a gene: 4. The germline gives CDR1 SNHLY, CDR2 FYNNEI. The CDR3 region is CASSGLAGGLNEQFF. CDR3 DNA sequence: TGTGCCAGCAGCGGACTAGCGGGGGGGCTAAATGAGCAGTTCTTC. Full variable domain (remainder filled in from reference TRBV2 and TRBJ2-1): EPEVTQTPSHQVTQMGQEVILRCVPISNHLYFYWYRQILGQKVEFLVSFYNNEISEKSEIFDDQFSVERPDGSNFTLKIRSTKLEDSAMYFCASSGLAGGLNEQFFGPGTRLTVL.

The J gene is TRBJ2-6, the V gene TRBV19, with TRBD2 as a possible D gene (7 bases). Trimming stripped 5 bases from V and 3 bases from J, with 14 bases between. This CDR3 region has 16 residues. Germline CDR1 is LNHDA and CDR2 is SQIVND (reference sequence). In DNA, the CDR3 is TGTGCCAGTAGTCATGGCGGGGGCGGTGGGGCCAACGTCCTGACTTTC. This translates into CASSHGGGGGANVLTF.

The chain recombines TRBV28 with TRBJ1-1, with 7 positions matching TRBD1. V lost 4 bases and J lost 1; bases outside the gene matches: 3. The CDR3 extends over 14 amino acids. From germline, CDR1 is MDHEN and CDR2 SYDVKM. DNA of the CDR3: TGTGCCAGCAGTTCCGGGACAGCGAACACTGAAGCTTTCTTT. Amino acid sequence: CASSSGTANTEAFF. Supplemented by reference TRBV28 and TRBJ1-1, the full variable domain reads DVKVTQSSRYLVKRTGEKVFLECVQDMDHENMFWYRQDPGLGLRLIYFSYDVKMKEKGDIPEGYSVSREKKERFSLILESASTNQTSMYLCASSSGTANTEAFFGQGTRLTVV.

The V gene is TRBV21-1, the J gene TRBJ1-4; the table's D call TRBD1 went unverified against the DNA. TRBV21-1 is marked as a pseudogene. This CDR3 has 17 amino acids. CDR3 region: CASSTCVGRQVDEKLFF. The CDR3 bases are TGTGCCAGCAGCACTTGCGTGGGCAGGCAGGTTGATGAAAAACTGTTTTTT.

CDR3: CASSFYRNTEAFF. The CDR3, as DNA: TGTGCCAGCAGCTTCTACAGGAACACTGAAGCTTTCTTT. The rearrangement joins TRBV7-8 to TRBJ1-1; D remains ambiguous. This CDR3 is built from 13 residues. The V end was cut by 3 bases, the J end by 1 base, with 6 bases between. Germline V gene data show CDR1 as SGHVS and CDR2 as FQNEAQ.

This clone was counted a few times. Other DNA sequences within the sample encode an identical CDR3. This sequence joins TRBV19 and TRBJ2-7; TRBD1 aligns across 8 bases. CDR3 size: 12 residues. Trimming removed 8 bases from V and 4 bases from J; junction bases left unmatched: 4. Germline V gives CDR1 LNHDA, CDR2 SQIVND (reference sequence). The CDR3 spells CASSDRGYEQYF. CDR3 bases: TGTGCCAGTTCCGACAGGGGATACGAGCAGTACTTC.

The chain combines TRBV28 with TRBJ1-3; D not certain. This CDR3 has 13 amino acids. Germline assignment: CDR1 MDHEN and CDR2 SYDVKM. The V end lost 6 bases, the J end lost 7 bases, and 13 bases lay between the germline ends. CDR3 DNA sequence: TGTGCCAGCAGCCGCCCCCCGGGTAACACCATATATTTT. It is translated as CASSRPPGNTIYF.

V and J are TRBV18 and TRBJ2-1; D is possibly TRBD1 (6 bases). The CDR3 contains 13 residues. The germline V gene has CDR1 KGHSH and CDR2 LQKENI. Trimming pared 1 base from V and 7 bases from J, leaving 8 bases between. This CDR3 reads CASSPRQGNEQFF. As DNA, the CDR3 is TGTGCCAGCTCACCACGGCAGGGGAATGAGCAGTTCTTC.

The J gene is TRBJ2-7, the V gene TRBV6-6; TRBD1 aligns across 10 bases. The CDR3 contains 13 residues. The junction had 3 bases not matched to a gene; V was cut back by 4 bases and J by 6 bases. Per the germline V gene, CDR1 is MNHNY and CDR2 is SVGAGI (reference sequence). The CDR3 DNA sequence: TGTGCCAGCAGTTTGCGGACAGGGGGCGAGCAGTACTTC. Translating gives CASSLRTGGEQYF.